This entry features one T cell receptor beta chain sequence. This CDR3 spans 16 amino acids. J lost 3 bases, V lost 5 bases, and 5 bases had no gene match. Germline CDR1 is SGHVS and CDR2 is FNYEAQ. These data come from a study of blood T cell repertoires in COVID-19. Study background: The United States, Italy and Spain were the sources of the acute and convalescent COVID-19 samples. PBMCs, B-cell-depleted T cells, or T cells were the source of the cDNA or gDNA that made up the material.

Seattle patient enrollment occurred during active infection, with longitudinal follow-up thereafter. Clones were read by immunoSEQ multiplex PCR, and TCRdb kept only the in-frame ones, dropping some. This table holds about 87,000 clones, 70% to 90% found once. V is TRBV7-6 and J is TRBJ2-1; 12 bases align to TRBD2. The receptor's source is an elderly woman with COVID-19, enrolled during active disease. Material: peripheral blood. The CDR3 loop is CASSETTSGSYNEQFF. CDR3 DNA sequence: TGTGCCAGCAGCGAAACGACTAGCGGGAGCTACAATGAGCAGTTCTTC.